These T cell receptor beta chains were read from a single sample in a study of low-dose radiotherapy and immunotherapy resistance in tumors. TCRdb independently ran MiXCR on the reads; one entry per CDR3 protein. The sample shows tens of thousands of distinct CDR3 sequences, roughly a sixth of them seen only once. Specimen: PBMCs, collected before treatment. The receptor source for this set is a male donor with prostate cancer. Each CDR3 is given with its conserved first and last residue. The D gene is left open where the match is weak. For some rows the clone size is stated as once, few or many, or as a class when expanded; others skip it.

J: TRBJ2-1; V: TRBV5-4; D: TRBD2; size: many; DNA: TGTGCCAGCAGGTTAGCGGGGGGGCCTTATAATGAGCAGTTCTTC; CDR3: CASRLAGGPYNEQFF
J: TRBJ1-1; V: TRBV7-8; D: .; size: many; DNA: TGTGCCAGCAGCTTAGAACGAGGGAACACTGAAGCTTTCTTT; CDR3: CASSLERGNTEAFF
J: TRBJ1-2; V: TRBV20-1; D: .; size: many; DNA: TGCAGTGCTAGTACAGGAAACTATGGCTACACCTTC; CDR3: CSASTGNYGYTF
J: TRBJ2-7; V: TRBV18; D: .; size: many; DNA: TGTGCCAGCTTTGGCCGGGGGAGACAGGGAGGTTCCTACGAGCAGTACTTC; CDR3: CASFGRGRQGGSYEQYF
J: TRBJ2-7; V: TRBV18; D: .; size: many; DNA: TGTGCCAGCTCACGCCCCCCAGGGTCCCCCTTTGGCTACGAGCAGTACTTC; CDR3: CASSRPPGSPFGYEQYF
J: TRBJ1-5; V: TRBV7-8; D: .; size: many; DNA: TGTGCCAGCGGGTATAGCAATCAGCCCCAGCATTTT; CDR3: CASGYSNQPQHF
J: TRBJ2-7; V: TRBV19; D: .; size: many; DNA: TGTGCCAGTTCCTCGACAGCTTCAATGTTGAACGAGCAGTACTTC; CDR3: CASSSTASMLNEQYF
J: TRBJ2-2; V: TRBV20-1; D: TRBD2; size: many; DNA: TGCAGTGCTAGAGTCGGACTAGCCTCCGGGGAGCTGTTTTTT; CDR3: CSARVGLASGELFF
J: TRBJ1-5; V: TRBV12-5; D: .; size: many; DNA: TGTGCTAGTGGTCTAGGGGAAACTAGCAATCAGCCCCAGCATTTT; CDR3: CASGLGETSNQPQHF
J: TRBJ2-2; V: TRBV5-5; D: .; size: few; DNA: TGTGCCAGCAGCTTGGGAACCATTACCGGGGAGCTGTTTTTT; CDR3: CASSLGTITGELFF
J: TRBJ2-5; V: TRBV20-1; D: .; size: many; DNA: TGCAGTGCTCCTAAAGGGGGGGCTCAAGAGACCCAGTACTTC; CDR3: CSAPKGGAQETQYF
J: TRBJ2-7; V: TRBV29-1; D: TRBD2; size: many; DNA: TGCAGCGTTGGGGGGGGGGTTATCTACGAGCAGTACTTC; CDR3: CSVGGGVIYEQYF
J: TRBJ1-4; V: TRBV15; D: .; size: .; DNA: TGTGCCACCGGCCGGGGGTTCCGGGAAAAACTGTTTTTT; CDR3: CATGRGFREKLFF
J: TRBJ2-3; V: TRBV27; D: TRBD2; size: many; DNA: TGTGCCAGCAGTTTTGGGACTAGCGGCACAGATACGCAGTATTTT; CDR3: CASSFGTSGTDTQYF
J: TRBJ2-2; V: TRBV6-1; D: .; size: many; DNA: TGTGCCAGCGTACTTAGCTTTTCGGGCACCGGGGAGCTGTTTTTT; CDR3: CASVLSFSGTGELFF
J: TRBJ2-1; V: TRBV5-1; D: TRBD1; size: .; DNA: TGCGCCAGCAGCTTTGGACAGGGGAGCGATGAGCAGTTCTTC; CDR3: CASSFGQGSDEQFF
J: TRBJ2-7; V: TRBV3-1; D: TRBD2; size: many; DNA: TGTGCCAGCAGCACTAGCGGGGGGCGGTCCTACGAGCAGTACTTC; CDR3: CASSTSGGRSYEQYF
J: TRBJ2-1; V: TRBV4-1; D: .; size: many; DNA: TGCGCCAGCAGCGACCTAGTAGGGGGGGGTAATGAGCAGTTCTTC; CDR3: CASSDLVGGGNEQFF
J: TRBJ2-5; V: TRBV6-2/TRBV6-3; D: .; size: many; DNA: TGTGCCACCAAGTCAGAGACCCAGTACTTC; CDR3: CATKSETQYF
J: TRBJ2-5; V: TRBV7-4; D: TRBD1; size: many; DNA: TGTGCCAGCAGCTGCCGGGACAGGGCAGTCTTAGGTTTAGAGACCCAGTACTTC; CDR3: CASSCRDRAVLGLETQYF
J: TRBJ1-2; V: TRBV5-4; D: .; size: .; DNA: TGTGCCAGCAGCTTGGGAGCTGGCTACACCTTC; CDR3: CASSLGAGYTF
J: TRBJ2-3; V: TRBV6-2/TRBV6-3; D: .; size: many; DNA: TGTGCCAGCACTCGGTCCCCTAGCACAGATACGCAGTATTTT; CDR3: CASTRSPSTDTQYF
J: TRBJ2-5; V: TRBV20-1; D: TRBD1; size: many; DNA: TGCAGTGCTACGAGGGGGCCTTCGGGGACCCAGTACTTC; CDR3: CSATRGPSGTQYF
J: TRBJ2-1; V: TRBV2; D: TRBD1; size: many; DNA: TGTGCCAGCAGTGGTCCGGGACAGGAGCGGAATGAGCAGTTCTTC; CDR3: CASSGPGQERNEQFF
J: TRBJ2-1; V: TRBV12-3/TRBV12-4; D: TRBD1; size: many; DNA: TGTGCCAGCAGCCCTGGGACAGGGGAACGATACAATGAGCAGTTCTTC; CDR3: CASSPGTGERYNEQFF
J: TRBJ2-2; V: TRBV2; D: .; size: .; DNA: TGTGCCAGCAGCCCGGACAGGCCGCGGGGCACCGGGGAGCTGTTTTTT; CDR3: CASSPDRPRGTGELFF
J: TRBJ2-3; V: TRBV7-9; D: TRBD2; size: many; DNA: TGTGCCAGCAGCTCCAGCGGGGGGGTGAATACGCAGTATTTT; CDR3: CASSSSGGVNTQYF
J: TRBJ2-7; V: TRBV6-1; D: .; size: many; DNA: TGTGCCAGCAGACGAGAAGGGGTACCCCTCGAGCAGTACTTC; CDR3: CASRREGVPLEQYF
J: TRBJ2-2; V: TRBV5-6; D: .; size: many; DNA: TGTGCCAGCAGCTTGGAGGGATCCGGGGAGCTGTTTTTT; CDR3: CASSLEGSGELFF
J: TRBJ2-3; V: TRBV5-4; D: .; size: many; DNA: TGTGCCAGCAGCTCCGGACTTCGTCCCCACACAGATACGCAGTATTTT; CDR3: CASSSGLRPHTDTQYF
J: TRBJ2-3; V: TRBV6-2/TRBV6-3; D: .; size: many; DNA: TGTGCCAGCAGGAGAGTCTTTACCGCATCGCGAGATACGCAGTATTTT; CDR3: CASRRVFTASRDTQYF
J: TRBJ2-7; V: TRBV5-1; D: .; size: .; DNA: TGCGCCAGCAGCTTGCTGCAGGGTCCCTACGAGCAGTACTTC; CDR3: CASSLLQGPYEQYF
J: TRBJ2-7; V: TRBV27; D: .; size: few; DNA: TGTGCCAGCAGTATAGCGGCGGACTACGAGCAGTACTTC; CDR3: CASSIAADYEQYF
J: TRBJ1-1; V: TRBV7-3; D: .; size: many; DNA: TGTGCCAGCAGCTTAGGGGGCAGTTATACTGAAGCTTTCTTT; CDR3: CASSLGGSYTEAFF
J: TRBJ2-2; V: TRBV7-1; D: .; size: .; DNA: TGTGACAGCAGCGCTTTACTAGCTGGGGGCGGGGAGCTGTTTTTT; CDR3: CDSSALLAGGGELFF
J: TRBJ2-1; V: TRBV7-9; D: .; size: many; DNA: TGTGCCAGCAGCCCCGCCTCCTACAATGAGCAGTTCTTC; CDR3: CASSPASYNEQFF
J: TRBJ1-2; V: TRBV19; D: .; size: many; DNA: TGTTCCAGTAGTACGGACTCCTCGAGAAACTATGGCTACACCTTC; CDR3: CSSSTDSSRNYGYTF
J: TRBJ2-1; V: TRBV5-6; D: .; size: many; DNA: TGTGCCAGCAGCTTAAGGGGGGCAAAAGGGAATGAGCAGTTCTTC; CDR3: CASSLRGAKGNEQFF
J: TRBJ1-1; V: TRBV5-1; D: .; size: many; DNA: TGCGCCAGCAGCGTCAGACAGGAGGGCACTGAAGCTTTCTTT; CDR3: CASSVRQEGTEAFF
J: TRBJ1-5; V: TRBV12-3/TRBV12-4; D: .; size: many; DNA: TGTGCCAGCAGTTTAGGGAGTCATCAGCCCCAGCATTTT; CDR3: CASSLGSHQPQHF
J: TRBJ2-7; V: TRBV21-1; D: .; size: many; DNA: TGTGCCAGCAGCGCCCTAGCGGGGGGGCCTAGTACCTACGAGCAGTACTTC; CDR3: CASSALAGGPSTYEQYF
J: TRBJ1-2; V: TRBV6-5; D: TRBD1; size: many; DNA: TGTGCCAGCAGTGACGGACAGGGGGCGGCAATCTATGGCTACACCTTC; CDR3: CASSDGQGAAIYGYTF
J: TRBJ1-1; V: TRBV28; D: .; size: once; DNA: TGTGCCAGCCGGGATCCCAACACTGAAGCTTTCTTT; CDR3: CASRDPNTEAFF
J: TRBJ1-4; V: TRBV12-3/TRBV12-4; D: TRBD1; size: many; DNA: TGTGCCAGCAGCCCGGGACAGGGGTATGAAAAACTGTTTTTT; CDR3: CASSPGQGYEKLFF
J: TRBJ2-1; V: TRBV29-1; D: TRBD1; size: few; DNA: TGCAGCTTTTGGGACAGGGGACCGGAGCAGTTCTTC; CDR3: CSFWDRGPEQFF